Listed below are T cell receptor beta chains from one sample, sequenced in a study of cytomegalovirus exposure and HLA in healthy donors. Some clones are missing from TCRdb's copy, which holds only in-frame ones; the method was immunoSEQ multiplex PCR. The repertoire holds 90,000 to 150,000 clones, with about 60% as singletons. Sample: PBMCs. These receptor sequences come from a middle-aged man in good health and CMV-seropositive. Each CDR3 is given with its conserved first and last residue. The order of the fields is D gene, clone size, V gene, J gene, CDR3 protein, CDR3 DNA. The D gene is left open where the match is weak. Clone size is not always given. Where it is, it says once, few, many or a class for expanded clones.

d_call: NA
clone_size: NA
v_call: TRBV7-2
j_call: TRBJ2-7
cdr3_aa: CASRPTSGGAYEQYF
cdr3_nt: TGTGCCAGCAGACCCACTAGTGGAGGGGCCTACGAGCAGTACTTC

d_call: TRBD1
clone_size: few
v_call: TRBV5-1
j_call: TRBJ2-7
cdr3_aa: CASGDRGDEQYF
cdr3_nt: TGCGCCAGCGGGGACAGGGGAGACGAGCAGTACTTC

d_call: TRBD2
clone_size: NA
v_call: TRBV5-1
j_call: TRBJ2-3
cdr3_aa: CASRQTSGDTQYF
cdr3_nt: TGCGCCAGCAGACAAACTAGCGGGGATACGCAGTATTTT

d_call: NA
clone_size: NA
v_call: TRBV27
j_call: TRBJ1-2
cdr3_aa: CASSLSGRGYTF
cdr3_nt: TGTGCCAGCAGTTTATCCGGGAGGGGCTACACCTTC

d_call: TRBD1
clone_size: NA
v_call: TRBV7-6
j_call: TRBJ2-5
cdr3_aa: CASSLDRVETQYF
cdr3_nt: TGTGCCAGCAGCTTGGACAGGGTTGAGACCCAGTACTTC

d_call: TRBD1
clone_size: NA
v_call: TRBV5-1
j_call: TRBJ2-7
cdr3_aa: CASSSGQGATYEQYF
cdr3_nt: TGCGCCAGCAGCTCCGGACAGGGGGCGACCTACGAGCAGTACTTC

d_call: TRBD1
clone_size: NA
v_call: TRBV2
j_call: TRBJ1-4
cdr3_aa: CASDQGATEKLFF
cdr3_nt: TGTGCCAGTGATCAGGGGGCTACTGAAAAACTGTTTTTT

d_call: TRBD1
clone_size: NA
v_call: TRBV5-1
j_call: TRBJ2-5
cdr3_aa: CASSLQGVRETQYF
cdr3_nt: TGCGCCAGCAGCTTACAGGGGGTGAGGGAGACCCAGTACTTC

d_call: NA
clone_size: NA
v_call: TRBV5-1
j_call: TRBJ2-1
cdr3_aa: CASSLTGSPPNNEQFF
cdr3_nt: TGCGCCAGCAGCTTGACAGGGTCACCCCCTAACAATGAGCAGTTCTTC

d_call: TRBD2
clone_size: NA
v_call: TRBV7-3
j_call: TRBJ2-3
cdr3_aa: CASSLGVSGGFTDTQYF
cdr3_nt: TGTGCCAGCAGCTTAGGAGTTAGCGGGGGGTTCACAGATACGCAGTATTTT

d_call: NA
clone_size: NA
v_call: TRBV19
j_call: TRBJ1-5
cdr3_aa: CASIGDRPRDQPQHF
cdr3_nt: TGTGCCAGTATCGGAGACAGGCCCAGGGATCAGCCCCAGCATTTT

d_call: NA
clone_size: NA
v_call: TRBV12-5
j_call: TRBJ2-7
cdr3_aa: CASGLVQFALADRSYEQYF
cdr3_nt: TGTGCTAGTGGTTTGGTACAGTTCGCCCTGGCGGACAGATCCTACGAGCAGTACTTC

d_call: NA
clone_size: NA
v_call: TRBV18
j_call: TRBJ1-1
cdr3_aa: CASRETNTEAFF
cdr3_nt: TGTGCCAGCCGGGAAACGAACACTGAAGCTTTCTTT

d_call: TRBD1
clone_size: few
v_call: TRBV6-4
j_call: TRBJ2-3
cdr3_aa: CASSTQGAGDTQYF
cdr3_nt: TGTGCCAGCAGTACACAGGGGGCAGGGGATACGCAGTATTTT

d_call: NA
clone_size: NA
v_call: TRBV11-3
j_call: TRBJ1-1
cdr3_aa: CASSLYTEAFF
cdr3_nt: TGTGCCAGCAGCCTATACACTGAAGCTTTCTTT

d_call: NA
clone_size: NA
v_call: TRBV5-6
j_call: TRBJ2-6
cdr3_aa: CASSLGASGANVLTF
cdr3_nt: TGTGCCAGCAGCTTGGGGGCATCTGGGGCCAACGTCCTGACTTTC

d_call: NA
clone_size: NA
v_call: TRBV14
j_call: TRBJ1-1
cdr3_aa: CASSHANMVGNTEAFF
cdr3_nt: TGTGCCAGCAGCCACGCAAATATGGTCGGGAACACTGAAGCTTTCTTT

d_call: TRBD1
clone_size: NA
v_call: TRBV6-5
j_call: TRBJ2-7
cdr3_aa: CASREQGANEQYF
cdr3_nt: TGTGCCAGCAGAGAACAGGGGGCGAACGAGCAGTACTTC

d_call: NA
clone_size: NA
v_call: TRBV21-1
j_call: TRBJ2-5
cdr3_aa: CASSTSQGSQETQYF
cdr3_nt: TGTGCCAGCAGCACCTCCCAGGGTTCCCAAGAGACCCAGTACTTC

d_call: TRBD2
clone_size: NA
v_call: TRBV7-2
j_call: TRBJ2-7
cdr3_aa: CASSLAGGGVSYEQYF
cdr3_nt: TGTGCCAGCAGCTTAGCTGGCGGGGGGGTCTCCTACGAGCAGTACTTC

d_call: NA
clone_size: NA
v_call: TRBV25-1
j_call: TRBJ2-5
cdr3_aa: CASSEGSPGTQYF
cdr3_nt: TGTGCCAGCAGTGAAGGATCCCCAGGGACCCAGTACTTC

d_call: NA
clone_size: NA
v_call: TRBV19
j_call: TRBJ1-1
cdr3_aa: CASSIGIRVTGLATEAFF
cdr3_nt: TGTGCCAGTAGTATAGGTATCAGGGTAACAGGACTAGCCACTGAAGCTTTCTTT

d_call: NA
clone_size: NA
v_call: TRBV6-5
j_call: TRBJ1-3
cdr3_aa: CASRGHSGNTIYF
cdr3_nt: TGTGCCAGCAGGGGACACTCTGGAAACACCATATATTTT

d_call: NA
clone_size: NA
v_call: TRBV29-1
j_call: TRBJ1-1
cdr3_aa: CSGGEGGAGTEAFF
cdr3_nt: TGCAGCGGGGGGGAAGGAGGGGCAGGAACTGAAGCTTTCTTT

d_call: NA
clone_size: few
v_call: TRBV19
j_call: TRBJ2-6
cdr3_aa: CASRALGSLGPSSGANVLTF
cdr3_nt: TGTGCCAGTAGGGCCTTAGGATCCTTGGGCCCATCATCTGGGGCCAACGTCCTGACTTTC

d_call: NA
clone_size: NA
v_call: TRBV10-3
j_call: TRBJ2-1
cdr3_aa: CAIRAPEDGRRSVSYNEQFF
cdr3_nt: TGTGCCATCAGGGCGCCCGAGGACGGTCGGAGGTCCGTCTCCTACAATGAGCAGTTCTTC

d_call: NA
clone_size: NA
v_call: TRBV6-5
j_call: TRBJ1-4
cdr3_aa: CASSYTSGDHEKLFF
cdr3_nt: TGTGCCAGCAGTTACACATCGGGAGACCATGAAAAACTGTTTTTT

d_call: NA
clone_size: NA
v_call: TRBV29-1
j_call: TRBJ2-1
cdr3_aa: CSVVYTEQFF
cdr3_nt: TGCAGCGTTGTGTACACTGAGCAGTTCTTC

d_call: NA
clone_size: NA
v_call: TRBV25-1
j_call: TRBJ2-3
cdr3_aa: CASNSAPTDTQYF
cdr3_nt: TGTGCCAGCAACAGTGCTCCCACAGATACGCAGTATTTT

d_call: NA
clone_size: NA
v_call: TRBV10-3
j_call: TRBJ2-1
cdr3_aa: CAIGTHGDSRNEQFF
cdr3_nt: TGTGCCATCGGGACCCACGGGGACTCGAGAAATGAGCAGTTCTTC

d_call: TRBD1
clone_size: NA
v_call: TRBV19
j_call: TRBJ2-5
cdr3_aa: CASSLTGGRETQYF
cdr3_nt: TGTGCCAGTAGTCTTACAGGGGGGCGAGAGACCCAGTACTTC

d_call: NA
clone_size: NA
v_call: TRBV2
j_call: TRBJ1-6
cdr3_aa: CASTPNRSSPLHF
cdr3_nt: TGTGCCAGCACACCCAATCGGAGTTCACCCCTCCACTTT

d_call: NA
clone_size: NA
v_call: TRBV27
j_call: TRBJ1-5
cdr3_aa: CASSLSFSGANQPQHF
cdr3_nt: TGTGCCAGCAGTTTATCGTTCAGTGGGGCCAATCAGCCCCAGCATTTT

d_call: NA
clone_size: few
v_call: TRBV7-2
j_call: TRBJ2-5
cdr3_aa: CASNPVLPETQYF
cdr3_nt: TGTGCCAGCAATCCGGTTCTCCCAGAGACCCAGTACTTC

d_call: NA
clone_size: few
v_call: TRBV18
j_call: TRBJ1-2
cdr3_aa: CASSPSDTIRDIYGYTF
cdr3_nt: TGTGCCAGCTCACCCTCAGATACGATCCGGGATATTTATGGCTACACCTTC

d_call: NA
clone_size: once
v_call: TRBV28
j_call: TRBJ2-7
cdr3_aa: CASSTSQAYEQYF
cdr3_nt: TGTGCCAGCAGTACCTCCCAGGCCTACGAGCAGTACTTC

d_call: TRBD2
clone_size: NA
v_call: TRBV5-5
j_call: TRBJ2-1
cdr3_aa: CASSLPGLAGANYNEQFF
cdr3_nt: TGTGCCAGCAGCTTACCGGGACTAGCGGGAGCGAACTACAATGAGCAGTTCTTC